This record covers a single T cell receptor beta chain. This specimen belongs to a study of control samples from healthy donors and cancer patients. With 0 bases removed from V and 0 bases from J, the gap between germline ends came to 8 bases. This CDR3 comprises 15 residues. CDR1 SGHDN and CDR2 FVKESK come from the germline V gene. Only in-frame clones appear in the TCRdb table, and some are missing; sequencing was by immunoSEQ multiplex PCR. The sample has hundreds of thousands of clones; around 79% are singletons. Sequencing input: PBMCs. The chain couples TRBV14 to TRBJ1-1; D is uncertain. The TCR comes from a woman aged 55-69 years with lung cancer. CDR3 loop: CASSQDKLLNTEAFF. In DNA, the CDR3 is TGTGCCAGCAGCCAAGATAAACTCTTGAACACTGAAGCTTTCTTT.